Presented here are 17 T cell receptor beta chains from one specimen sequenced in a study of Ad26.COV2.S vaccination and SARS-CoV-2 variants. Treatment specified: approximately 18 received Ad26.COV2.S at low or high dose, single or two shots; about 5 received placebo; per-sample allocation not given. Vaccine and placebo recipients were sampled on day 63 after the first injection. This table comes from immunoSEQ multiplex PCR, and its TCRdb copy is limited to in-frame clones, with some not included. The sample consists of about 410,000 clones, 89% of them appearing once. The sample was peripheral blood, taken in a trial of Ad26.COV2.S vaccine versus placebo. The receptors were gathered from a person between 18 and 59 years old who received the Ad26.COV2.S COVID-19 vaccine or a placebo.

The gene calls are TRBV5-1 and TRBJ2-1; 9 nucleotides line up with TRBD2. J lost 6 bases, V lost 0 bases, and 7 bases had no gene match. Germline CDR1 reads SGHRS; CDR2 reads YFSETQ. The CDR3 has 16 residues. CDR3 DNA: TGCGCCAGCAGCTTGGACGTAGCGGGGGCCCTCAATGAGCAGTTCTTC. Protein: CASSLDVAGALNEQFF.

The CDR3: CASSLSDINLETQYF. The CDR3 nucleotides read TGTGCCAGCAGCTTATCTGACATCAACCTAGAGACCCAGTACTTC. The J gene is TRBJ2-5, the V gene TRBV7-7, with D unresolved. The CDR3 covers 15 residues. Germline V CDR1 and CDR2: SSHAT, FNYEAQ (reference sequence). V lost 2 bases to trimming and J lost 4 bases, with 14 bases between them.

The CDR3 protein is CASSLPGGYGYTF. Here the CDR3 DNA reads TGTGCCAGCAGCTTGCCGGGGGGCTATGGCTACACCTTC. This chain joins TRBV5-4 and TRBJ1-2, with D perhaps matching TRBD1 (5 bases). The CDR3 spans 13 residues. V was shortened by 1 base and J by 4 bases, with 8 bases between the two germline ends. Per the germline V gene, CDR1 is SGHNT and CDR2 is YYREEE (reference sequence).

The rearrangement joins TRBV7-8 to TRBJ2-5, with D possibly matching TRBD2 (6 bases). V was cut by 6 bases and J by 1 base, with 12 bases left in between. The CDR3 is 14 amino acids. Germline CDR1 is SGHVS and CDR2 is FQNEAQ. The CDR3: CASRRRDFQETQYF. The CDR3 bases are TGTGCCAGCAGGAGACGGGACTTCCAAGAGACCCAGTACTTC.

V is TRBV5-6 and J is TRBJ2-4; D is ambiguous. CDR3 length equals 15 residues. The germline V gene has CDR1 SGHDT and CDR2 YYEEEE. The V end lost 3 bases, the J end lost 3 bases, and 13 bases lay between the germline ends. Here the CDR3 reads CASSSPHRFKNIQYF. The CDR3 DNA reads TGTGCCAGCAGCTCGCCACATCGTTTCAAAAACATTCAGTACTTC. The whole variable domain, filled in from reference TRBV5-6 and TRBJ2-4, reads DAGVTQSPTHLIKTRGQQVTLRCSPKSGHDTVSWYQQALGQGPQFIFQYYEEEERQRGNFPDRFSGHQFPNYSSELNVNALLLGDSALYLCASSSPHRFKNIQYFGAGTRLSVL.

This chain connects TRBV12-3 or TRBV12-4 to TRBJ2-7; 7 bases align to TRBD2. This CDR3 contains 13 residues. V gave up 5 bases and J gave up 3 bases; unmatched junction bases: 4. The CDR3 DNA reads TGTGCCAGCAGTCTGGGGGGGGGCTACGAGCAGTACTTC. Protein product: CASSLGGGYEQYF.

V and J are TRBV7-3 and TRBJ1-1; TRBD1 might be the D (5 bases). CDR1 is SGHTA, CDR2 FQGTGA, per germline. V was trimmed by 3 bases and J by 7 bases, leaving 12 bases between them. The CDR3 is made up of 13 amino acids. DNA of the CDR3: TGTGCCAGCAGCTTCGTAGGAGGGGATGAAGCTTTCTTT. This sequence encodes CASSFVGGDEAFF. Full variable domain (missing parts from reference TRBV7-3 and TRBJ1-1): GAGVSQTPSNKVTEKGKYVELRCDPISGHTALYWYRQSLGQGPEFLIYFQGTGAADDSGLPNDRFFAVRPEGSVSTLKIQRTERGDSAVYLCASSFVGGDEAFFGQGTRLTVV.

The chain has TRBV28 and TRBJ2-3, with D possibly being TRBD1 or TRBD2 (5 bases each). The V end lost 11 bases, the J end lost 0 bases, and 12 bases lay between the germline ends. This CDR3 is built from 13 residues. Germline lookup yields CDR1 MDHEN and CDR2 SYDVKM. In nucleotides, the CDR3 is TGTGCCTCCGGGGCATCTAGCACAGATACGCAGTATTTT. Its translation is CASGASSTDTQYF.

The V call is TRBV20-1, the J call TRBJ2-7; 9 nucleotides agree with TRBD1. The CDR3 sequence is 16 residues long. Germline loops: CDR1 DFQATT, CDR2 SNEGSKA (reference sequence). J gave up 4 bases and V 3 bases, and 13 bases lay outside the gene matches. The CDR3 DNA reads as TGCAGTGCTAGTCAAGTCTCCGGGACAGGGTTTTACGAGCAGTACTTC. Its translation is CSASQVSGTGFYEQYF.

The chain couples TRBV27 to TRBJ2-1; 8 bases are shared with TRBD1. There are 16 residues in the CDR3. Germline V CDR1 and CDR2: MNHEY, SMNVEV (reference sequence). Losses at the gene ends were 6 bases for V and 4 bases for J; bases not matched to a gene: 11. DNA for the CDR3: TGTGCCAGCAGGTCGTCAGGGGGCGAAGCGTACAATGAGCAGTTCTTC. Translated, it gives CASRSSGGEAYNEQFF.

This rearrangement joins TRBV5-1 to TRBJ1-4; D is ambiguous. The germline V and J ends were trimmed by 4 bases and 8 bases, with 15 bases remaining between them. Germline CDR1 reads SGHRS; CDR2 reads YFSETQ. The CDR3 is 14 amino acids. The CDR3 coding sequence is TGCGCCAGCAGCAAGGACCCCCAAGAGGAAAAACTGTTTTTT. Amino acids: CASSKDPQEEKLFF. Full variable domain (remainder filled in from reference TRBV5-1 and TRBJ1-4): KAGVTQTPRYLIKTRGQQVTLSCSPISGHRSVSWYQQTPGQGLQFLFEYFSETQRNKGNFPGRFSGRQFSNSRSEMNVSTLELGDSALYLCASSKDPQEEKLFFGSGTQLSVL.

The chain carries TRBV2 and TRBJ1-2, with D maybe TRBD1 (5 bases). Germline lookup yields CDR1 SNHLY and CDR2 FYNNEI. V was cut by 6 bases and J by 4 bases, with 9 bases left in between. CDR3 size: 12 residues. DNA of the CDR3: TGTGCCAGCAGGGGGACCGCCTATGGCTACACCTTC. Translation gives CASRGTAYGYTF.

The CDR3 DNA follows: TGTGCTTCCAGCAGTACCGGGGGTATCAATCAGCCCCAGCATTTT. Translation gives CASSSTGGINQPQHF. This rearrangement joins TRBV2 to TRBJ1-5; TRBD1 is a possible D gene (5 bases). Germline CDR1 SNHLY, CDR2 FYNNEI. This CDR3 is built from 15 residues. The whole variable domain, remainder taken from reference TRBV2 and TRBJ1-5, is EPEVTQTPSHQVTQMGQEVILRCVPISNHLYFYWYRQILGQKVEFLVSFYNNEISEKSEIFDDQFSVERPDGSNFTLKIRSTKLEDSAMYFCASSSTGGINQPQHFGDGTRLSIL.

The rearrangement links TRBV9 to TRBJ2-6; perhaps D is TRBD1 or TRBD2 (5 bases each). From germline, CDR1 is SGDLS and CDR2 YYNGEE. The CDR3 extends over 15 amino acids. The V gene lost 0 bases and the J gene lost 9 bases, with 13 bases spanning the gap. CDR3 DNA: TGTGCCAGCAGCGTAGGTACGGGACCAGGCAACGTCCTGACTTTC. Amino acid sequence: CASSVGTGPGNVLTF.

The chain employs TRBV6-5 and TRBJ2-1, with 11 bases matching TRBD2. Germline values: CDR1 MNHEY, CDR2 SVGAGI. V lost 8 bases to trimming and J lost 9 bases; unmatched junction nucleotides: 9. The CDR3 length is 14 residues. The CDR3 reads CASHGTSGRGEQFF. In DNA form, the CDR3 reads TGTGCCAGCCACGGGACTAGCGGCAGGGGTGAGCAGTTCTTC.

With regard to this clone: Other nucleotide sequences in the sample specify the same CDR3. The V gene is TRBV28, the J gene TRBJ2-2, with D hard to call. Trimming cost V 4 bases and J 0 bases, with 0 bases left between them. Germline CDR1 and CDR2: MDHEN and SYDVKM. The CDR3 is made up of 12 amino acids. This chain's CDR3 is CASSSNTGELFF. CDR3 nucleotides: TGTGCCAGCAGTTCGAACACCGGGGAGCTGTTTTTT.

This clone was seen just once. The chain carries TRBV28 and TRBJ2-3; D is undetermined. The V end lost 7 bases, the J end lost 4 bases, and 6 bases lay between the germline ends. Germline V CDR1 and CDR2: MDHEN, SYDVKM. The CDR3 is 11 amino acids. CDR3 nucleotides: TGTGCCAGCACCACGGCAGATACGCAGTATTTT. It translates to CASTTADTQYF.